This T cell receptor (beta chain) appears in the sequencing data of a study of identical twins. CDR1 MNHEY and CDR2 SMNVEV come from the germline V gene (reference sequence). With V trimmed by 5 bases and J by 4 bases, 8 bases remained unmatched. The CDR3 sequence is 16 residues long. TCRdb re-called the 5' RACE reads through MiXCR, storing one row per CDR3 protein. The sample comprises around 1.7 million distinct CDR3 sequences, around 29% of which are singletons, and 0.25% to 0.3% rests with the top ten. Concerning this clonotype itself: Its antigen is unidentified.

Points from the study as a whole: Twin sharing of out-of-frame TCR alpha was underestimated by models in monozygotic pairs. Insertions ran lower in abundant cord blood beta clonotypes, though not in memory repertoires.

The clonotype originates from a newborn girl in good health. The chain recombines TRBV27 with TRBJ2-1, with 10 nucleotides matching TRBD2. Sequencing input: cord blood. The CDR3 here is CASSKGGTSVYNEQFF. The DNA of the CDR3 is TGTGCCAGCAGTAAAGGGGGGACTAGCGTTTACAATGAGCAGTTCTTC.